This is a list of T cell receptor beta chains from one sample in a study of CDR3 diversity in severe acne. Each CDR3 protein gets one entry after TCRdb re-called the PCR reads with MiXCR. Of approximately 97,000 distinct CDR3 sequences listed, 51% are singletons. Sequencing input: blood. All receptors come from a male donor with acne. The CDR3 runs from the conserved cysteine through the conserved F or W. D genes are given only for firm matches. Part of the rows lack a size; the others show once, few, many or a class for expanded clones.

>TRBJ2-3|many|TRBV18|.
CASSPDGTSTDTQYF
TGTGCCAGCTCACCAGACGGTACTAGCACAGATACGCAGTATTTT
>TRBJ1-6|.|TRBV11-2|.
CASSNDRRSSYNSPLHF
TGTGCCAGCAGCAACGACAGGAGGAGCTCCTATAATTCACCCCTCCACTTT
>TRBJ1-4|few|TRBV4-2|.
CASSQELREVKLFF
TGTGCCAGCAGCCAAGAGTTAAGAGAGGTAAAACTGTTTTTT
>TRBJ2-3|.|TRBV11-2|TRBD2
CAGSIRGGGSGWTDTQYF
TGTGCCGGTAGCATACGAGGTGGCGGGAGTGGGTGGACAGATACGCAGTATTTT
>TRBJ2-7|.|TRBV29-1|.
CSVGAGGTYEQYF
TGCAGCGTAGGGGCGGGCGGAACCTACGAGCAGTACTTC
>TRBJ2-1|many|TRBV19|.
CASSIGSSYNEQFF
TGTGCCAGTAGTATCGGGAGCTCCTACAATGAGCAGTTCTTC
>TRBJ2-7|.|TRBV4-3|TRBD2
CASSHNPGPSGRGVYEQYF
TGCGCCAGCAGCCACAACCCAGGGCCTAGCGGGAGGGGCGTATACGAGCAGTACTTC
>TRBJ2-5|few|TRBV12-3/TRBV12-4|TRBD2
CASSFGTTWEREAQETQYF
TGTGCCAGCAGTTTCGGCACGACTTGGGAGCGGGAGGCCCAAGAGACCCAGTACTTC
>TRBJ2-5|.|TRBV18|.
CASSPPRGETQYF
TGTGCCAGCTCACCACCGAGAGGGGAGACCCAGTACTTC
>TRBJ2-1|.|TRBV2|TRBD2
CASSLVGRSSYNEQFF
TGTGCCAGCAGTTTGGTCGGGAGGAGCTCCTACAATGAGCAGTTCTTC
>TRBJ1-2|.|TRBV6-6|.
CASSYPSVVSSDPGYTF
TGTGCCAGCAGTTACCCCTCGGTGGTGTCCTCAGATCCTGGCTACACCTTC
>TRBJ2-2|.|TRBV18|TRBD1
CASSPNEGQGGTRELFF
TGTGCCAGCTCCCCCAACGAGGGACAGGGGGGGACCCGGGAGCTGTTTTTT
>TRBJ1-5|.|TRBV4-2|TRBD1
CASSQDKGTGYNQPQHF
TGTGCCAGCAGCCAAGATAAGGGGACAGGATATAATCAGCCCCAGCATTTT
>TRBJ2-3|.|TRBV13|TRBD2
CASSSTTSGSTDTQYF
TGTGCCAGCAGCTCAACGACTAGCGGGAGCACAGATACGCAGTATTTT
>TRBJ2-2|few|TRBV20-1|TRBD1
CSAREDRGRTGELFF
TGCAGTGCTAGAGAGGACAGGGGGAGAACCGGGGAGCTGTTTTTT
>TRBJ1-2|.|TRBV27|.
CASSRAGGSSSYGYTF
TGTGCCAGCAGTCGTGCGGGCGGATCCTCCTCTTATGGCTACACCTTC
>TRBJ2-1|many|TRBV5-8|.
CASSGGPAYNEQFF
TGTGCCAGCAGCGGCGGCCCGGCCTACAATGAGCAGTTCTTC
>TRBJ1-6|.|TRBV9|.
CASSVDENSPLHF
TGTGCCAGCAGCGTTGACGAGAATTCACCCCTCCACTTT
>TRBJ1-6|many|TRBV19|.
CASSSTRLEHSPLHF
TGTGCCAGTAGTTCCACCAGGTTAGAGCACTCACCCCTCCACTTT
>TRBJ2-1|.|TRBV24-1|.
CASSYWEVQFF
TGTGCCAGCAGTTACTGGGAGGTGCAGTTCTTC
>TRBJ2-1|many|TRBV7-6|.
CASSFQSSYNEQFF
TGTGCCAGCAGCTTTCAGAGCTCCTACAATGAGCAGTTCTTC
>TRBJ1-5|few|TRBV28|.
CASTPGRQPQHF
TGTGCCAGCACCCCAGGGCGTCAGCCCCAGCATTTT
>TRBJ2-5|once|TRBV20-1|.
CSARAGAQETQYF
TGCAGTGCTAGAGCGGGGGCCCAAGAGACCCAGTACTTC
>TRBJ1-2|.|TRBV5-5|TRBD1
CASSPTGTGNYGYTF
TGTGCCAGCAGCCCGACCGGGACAGGGAACTATGGCTACACCTTC
>TRBJ2-7|.|TRBV7-9|.
CASSLSVRTYEQYF
TGTGCCAGCAGCTTATCCGTCAGGACCTACGAGCAGTACTTC
>TRBJ2-7|.|TRBV7-2|.
CASSLGRPYGQYF
TGTGCCAGCAGCTTAGGTCGACCATACGGGCAGTACTTC
>TRBJ1-2|once|TRBV9|.
CASSQVGRDGYTF
TGTGCCAGCAGCCAAGTGGGCAGGGACGGCTACACCTTC
>TRBJ1-2|once|TRBV20-1|.
CSARSPGEVNYGYTF
TGCAGTGCCAGATCGCCAGGGGAGGTTAACTATGGCTACACCTTC
>TRBJ1-1|many|TRBV6-1|.
CASSAQGVTEAFF
TGTGCCAGCAGTGCGCAGGGAGTCACTGAAGCTTTCTTT
>TRBJ1-4|many|TRBV19|.
CASSTLLGYEKLFF
TGTGCCAGTAGTACTCTTCTTGGGTATGAAAAACTGTTTTTT
>TRBJ2-7|many|TRBV25-1|TRBD1
CASSELSGGFIEQYF
TGTGCCAGCAGTGAACTGTCAGGGGGCTTTATCGAGCAGTACTTC
>TRBJ1-2|once|TRBV29-1|.
CSVDSTKTNYGYTF
TGCAGCGTTGACAGTACCAAAACTAACTATGGCTACACCTTC
>TRBJ2-5|many|TRBV13|TRBD2
CASSRAPGLATETQYF
TGTGCCAGCAGTCGCGCACCGGGACTAGCGACAGAGACCCAGTACTTC
>TRBJ2-1|medium-sized|TRBV20-1|.
CSASSPAVYNEQFF
TGCAGTGCTAGTTCGCCGGCGGTCTACAATGAGCAGTTCTTC
>TRBJ1-3|.|TRBV7-3|.
CTSSRGPGNTIYF
TGTACCAGCAGCCGTGGACCTGGGAACACCATATATTTT
>TRBJ1-2|.|TRBV5-1|.
CASSLAGAISYGYTF
TGCGCCAGCAGCTTGGCCGGGGCCATCTCGTATGGCTACACCTTC
>TRBJ2-3|.|TRBV12-3/TRBV12-4|TRBD2
CASRGTSGTSGLFTDTQYF
TGTGCCAGCAGGGGGACTTCCGGGACTAGCGGCCTATTCACAGATACGCAGTATTTT
>TRBJ1-1|.|TRBV25-1|.
CASSEWGGDTEAFF
TGTGCCAGCAGTGAGTGGGGGGGGGACACTGAAGCTTTCTTT
>TRBJ1-3|.|TRBV7-9|.
CASSEPGLAGGPHGNTIYF
TGTGCCAGCAGCGAACCGGGACTAGCGGGAGGGCCTCATGGAAACACCATATATTTT
>TRBJ1-1|.|TRBV15|.
CATSRVGRVEAFF
TGTGCCACCAGCAGAGTTGGGAGGGTTGAAGCTTTCTTT
>TRBJ1-4|few|TRBV7-2|.
CASSLARQSEKLFF
TGTGCCAGCAGCTTAGCGCGACAATCTGAAAAACTGTTTTTT
>TRBJ1-1|.|TRBV7-6|TRBD1
CASSVIQGKFTEAFF
TGTGCCAGCAGCGTCATACAGGGGAAATTCACTGAAGCTTTCTTT
>TRBJ2-1|many|TRBV5-1|.
CASSPCDLWDFRWSYNEQFF
TGCGCCAGCAGCCCGTGTGACCTATGGGACTTCCGATGGTCCTACAATGAGCAGTTCTTC
>TRBJ2-5|few|TRBV18|TRBD2
CASSPDHLAGGPQLQETQYF
TGTGCCAGCTCACCCGACCACCTAGCGGGAGGGCCCCAACTCCAAGAGACCCAGTACTTC
>TRBJ2-4|.|TRBV28|.
CASSRRDAALNIQYF
TGTGCCAGCAGTCGACGGGACGCGGCGCTAAACATTCAGTACTTC
>TRBJ2-3|few|TRBV5-6|TRBD2
CASSLGGSDADTQYF
TGTGCCAGCAGCTTGGGCGGGAGTGACGCAGATACGCAGTATTTT
>TRBJ1-6|.|TRBV7-2|TRBD1
CASSLWGQPNSPLHF
TGTGCCAGCAGCTTATGGGGACAGCCCAATTCACCCCTCCACTTT